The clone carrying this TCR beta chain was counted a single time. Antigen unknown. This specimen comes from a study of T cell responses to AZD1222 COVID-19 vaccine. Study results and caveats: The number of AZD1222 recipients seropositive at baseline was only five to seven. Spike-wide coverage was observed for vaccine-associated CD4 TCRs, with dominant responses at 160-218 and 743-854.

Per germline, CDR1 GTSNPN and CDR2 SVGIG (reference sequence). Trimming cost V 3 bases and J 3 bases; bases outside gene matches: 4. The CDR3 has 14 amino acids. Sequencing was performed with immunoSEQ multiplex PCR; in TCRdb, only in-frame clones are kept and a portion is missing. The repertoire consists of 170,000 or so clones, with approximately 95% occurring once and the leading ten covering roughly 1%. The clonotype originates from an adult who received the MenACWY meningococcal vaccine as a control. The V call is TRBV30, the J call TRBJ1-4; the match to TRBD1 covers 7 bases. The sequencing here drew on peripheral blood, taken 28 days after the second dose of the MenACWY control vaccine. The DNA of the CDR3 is TGTGCCTGGAGCCGAACAGGGGCTAATGAAAAACTGTTTTTT. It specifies CAWSRTGANEKLFF.